Listed below are T cell receptor beta chains from one sample, sequenced in a study of blood T cell repertoires in COVID-19. Some clones are missing from TCRdb's copy, which holds only in-frame ones; the method was immunoSEQ multiplex PCR. The sample lists about 240,000 clones; around 84% were seen once. Sequenced input: peripheral blood. All receptors come from a woman aged 18-35 years with acute or convalescent COVID-19. The conserved cysteine and the conserved F or W are not part of the CDR3 here. D genes are given only for firm matches.

v_gene	j_gene	d_gene	CDR3aa
TRBV29-1	TRBJ2-1	-	SVERVAGNEQF
TRBV12-3/TRBV12-4	TRBJ1-6	-	ASSLLENSPLH
TRBV5-8	TRBJ1-6	TRBD1	ASSTPTGATNSPLH
TRBV28	TRBJ2-5	TRBD2	ASNYVAGLAGQETQY
TRBV12-3/TRBV12-4	TRBJ2-6	-	ASTLSGANVLT
TRBV27	TRBJ2-7	TRBD2	ASSLMSGGPREQY
TRBV4-3	TRBJ1-5	-	ASSQGQNQPQH
TRBV7-2	TRBJ1-2	-	ASSLESGADYGYT
TRBV27	TRBJ1-5	TRBD1	ASRTGTDSNQPQH
TRBV28	TRBJ1-6	-	ASSLSTGNNSPLH
TRBV2	TRBJ2-1	TRBD2	ASKSEAGTSGRSESYNEQF
TRBV4-3	TRBJ2-5	TRBD2	ASSQESSQLADTPSGETQY
TRBV4-3	TRBJ2-1	TRBD2	ASSSDTGGDYSYNEQF
TRBV6-2/TRBV6-3	TRBJ2-3	TRBD2	ASSPVASGRETQY
TRBV5-1	TRBJ1-2	TRBD1	ASSLKGQGMPYGYT
TRBV2	TRBJ2-2	-	ASIPDAALRPGELF
TRBV5-1	TRBJ2-1	-	ASSAYNEQF
TRBV7-9	TRBJ2-1	TRBD1	ASSLGDRARNNEQF
TRBV11-2	TRBJ2-6	-	ASSRRIPGANVLT
TRBV2	TRBJ2-2	TRBD2	ASSSPGGRGTGELF
TRBV28	TRBJ2-7	-	ASSFSGLLFYEQY
TRBV7-2	TRBJ2-3	-	ASSSGRGQADTQY